Presented here are 26 T cell receptor beta chains from one specimen sequenced in a study of blood T cell repertoires in COVID-19. Profiled with immunoSEQ multiplex PCR; TCRdb holds only in-frame clones, not every one. The sample has roughly 110,000 clones; approximately 80% are singletons. The sample consisted of peripheral blood. Receptor source: a woman in her fifties or sixties with acute or convalescent COVID-19.

The rearrangement joins TRBV28 to TRBJ2-5, with D maybe TRBD1 (8 bases). Trimming shortened V by 6 bases and J by 4 bases, and 15 bases separated the two germline ends. Germline V gene lookup returns CDR1 MDHEN and CDR2 SYDVKM. This CDR3 has 14 residues. CDR3 in DNA: TGTGCCAGCAGGCCGACAGGGGAGGGAGAGACCCAGTACTTC. It encodes CASRPTGEGETQYF.

V gene TRBV29-1 combines with J gene TRBJ1-1; D call uncertain. V was trimmed by 4 bases and J by 6 bases, leaving 9 bases between them. This CDR3 has 11 amino acids. Germline CDR1 SQVTM, CDR2 ANQGSEA. CDR3 protein: CSVVSRAEAFF. The CDR3 coding sequence is TGCAGCGTTGTGTCTCGGGCTGAAGCTTTCTTT.

The chain recombines TRBV7-3 with TRBJ2-2, with 9 bases fitting TRBD1. CDR1 and CDR2 (germline): SGHTA, FQGTGA. The CDR3 contains 15 residues. J was trimmed by 6 bases and V by 5 bases; bases with no gene match: 7. This chain's CDR3 is CASSGGQGRAGELFF. As DNA, the CDR3 is TGTGCCAGCAGCGGGGGACAGGGACGGGCCGGGGAGCTGTTTTTT.

The chain links TRBV3-1 (or the pseudogene TRBV3-2) to TRBJ1-1, with TRBD1 matching over 9 bases. The germline V gene encodes CDR1 LGHDT and CDR2 YNNKEL (reference sequence). The CDR3 extends over 15 amino acids. The J segment lost 1 base and the V segment lost 6 bases, leaving 6 bases of the junction unmatched. CDR3 DNA sequence: TGTGCCAGCAGTTTGCCGGGACAGGGGAACACTGAAGCTTTCTTT. Residues: CASSLPGQGNTEAFF.

V is TRBV10-3 and J is TRBJ2-1; 8 bases match TRBD1. The CDR3 runs to 15 residues. The germline CDR1 and CDR2 sequences are ENHRY and SYGVKD. V shed 2 bases and J 6 bases; nucleotides not matched to a gene: 6. This CDR3 is CAISEGQGEINEQFF. The CDR3 region has the DNA TGTGCCATCAGTGAGGGACAGGGTGAAATCAATGAGCAGTTCTTC.

This clone appeared a few times. The chain combines TRBV15 with TRBJ2-3; TRBD1 aligns across 7 bases. V lost 0 bases, J lost 4 bases, and 4 bases stayed unmatched. Per germline, CDR1 LNHNV and CDR2 YYDKDF (reference sequence). This CDR3 has 15 residues. The CDR3 nucleotides read TGTGCCACCAGCAGAGAGCGACAGGGCCCAGATACGCAGTATTTT. This gives the protein CATSRERQGPDTQYF.

This rearrangement joins TRBV5-6 to TRBJ1-1; D possibly corresponds to TRBD1 (6 bases). The germline CDR1 and CDR2 sequences are SGHDT and YYEEEE. Trimming removed 7 bases from V and 5 bases from J, with 15 bases in between. This CDR3 is 13 amino acids long. Here the CDR3 DNA reads TGTGCCAGCCCCAGGGGTAGGGTAACTGAAGCTTTCTTT. It encodes CASPRGRVTEAFF.

The chain carries TRBV18 and TRBJ2-1; D remains unclear. Trimming left V 3 bases short and J 8 bases short, with 14 bases between. CDR3 length: 14 residues. The germline V gene encodes CDR1 KGHSH and CDR2 LQKENI. The CDR3 sequence is CASSPLYSRDEQFF. The DNA for the CDR3 is TGTGCCAGCTCACCGTTATATAGTCGTGATGAGCAGTTCTTC.

This clone was seen a single time. V and J are TRBV10-3 and TRBJ2-7; TRBD2 agrees at 11 bases. Trimming removed 0 bases from V and 6 bases from J; junction bases left unmatched: 4. This CDR3 has 15 amino acids. Looked up from germline, CDR1 is ENHRY and CDR2 is SYGVKD. The CDR3 loop is CAISESQLAGGEQYF. The CDR3 DNA sequence: TGTGCCATCAGTGAGTCCCAGCTAGCGGGAGGCGAGCAGTACTTC.

J is TRBJ1-5 and V is TRBV7-8; weak D call: TRBD1 (5 bases). Trimming took off 5 bases at V and 3 bases at J, with 14 bases between the two ends. Per germline, CDR1 SGHVS and CDR2 FQNEAQ. The CDR3 is made up of 15 amino acids. DNA for the CDR3: TGTGCCAGCAGCCCACAAGGGGTCTTCAATCAGCCCCAGCATTTT. Translating gives CASSPQGVFNQPQHF. Supplemented by reference TRBV7-8 and TRBJ1-5, the full variable domain reads GAGVSQSPRYKVAKRGQDVALRCDPISGHVSLFWYQQALGQGPEFLTYFQNEAQLDKSGLPSDRFFAERPEGSVSTLKIQRTQQEDSAVYLCASSPQGVFNQPQHFGDGTRLSIL.

This rearrangement joins TRBV25-1 to TRBJ2-3, with D unclear. From germline, CDR1 is MGHDK and CDR2 SYGVNS. The CDR3 runs to 13 residues. Between the trimmed V and J ends, which lost 3 bases and 1 base, there was a span of 5 bases. The CDR3 DNA reads as TGTGCCAGCAGTGAGTCAGGCACAGATACGCAGTATTTT. This encodes CASSESGTDTQYF.

For the CDR3, the DNA is TGTGCCAGCAGCCAAGACCTAGCGGGAGATAATGAGCAGTTCTTC. Translating gives CASSQDLAGDNEQFF. V usage is TRBV3-1 (or the pseudogene TRBV3-2) and J usage is TRBJ2-1, with 10 bases fitting TRBD2. CDR1 and CDR2 from the germline V gene are LGHDT and YNNKEL (reference sequence). CDR3 length: 15 amino acids. Trimming took 0 bases from V and 7 from J; bases not matched to a gene: 3.

The chain carries TRBV7-9 and TRBJ2-5; 8 bases line up with TRBD1. CDR1 SEHNR and CDR2 FQNEAQ come from the germline V gene (reference sequence). V lost 6 bases and J lost 5; bases outside the gene matches: 5. The CDR3 extends over 13 amino acids. The CDR3 sequence is CASSRGQAETQYF. CDR3 DNA: TGTGCCAGCAGTCGGGGACAGGCGGAGACCCAGTACTTC.

The gene calls are TRBV5-1 and TRBJ2-5; D call uncertain. CDR3 length: 15 amino acids. V lost 0 bases, J lost 0 bases, and 9 bases lay in between. Germline values: CDR1 SGHRS, CDR2 YFSETQ. Written as DNA, the CDR3 is TGCGCCAGCAGCTTGGCTTTGCGGTACCAAGAGACCCAGTACTTC. Its protein product is CASSLALRYQETQYF.

This clone showed up just once. V and J are TRBV2 and TRBJ2-7, with D possibly matching TRBD2 (7 bases). Germline CDR1 reads SNHLY; CDR2 reads FYNNEI. The CDR3 has 15 amino acids. Written as DNA, the CDR3 is TGTGTCCTCCGATCGCCCAGGCGGGGGCCCTACGAGCAGTACTTC. Translated, it gives CVLRSPRRGPYEQYF.

The rearrangement joins TRBV5-1 to TRBJ1-2; possible D gene TRBD1, 5 bases. Looked up from germline, CDR1 is SGHRS and CDR2 is YFSETQ. V lost 4 bases and J 6 bases, leaving 16 bases between the germline ends. The CDR3 contains 14 residues. In nucleotides, the CDR3 is TGCGCCAGCAGCCCTGGGGGGACGTCAAATGGCTACACCTTC. Its protein product is CASSPGGTSNGYTF.

The rearrangement uses TRBV6-5 and TRBJ1-2; 9 bases align to TRBD1. Germline trimming cut 6 bases from V and 8 bases from J; bases unmatched to any gene: 7. The germline V gene has CDR1 MNHEY and CDR2 SVGAGI. The CDR3 spans 13 residues. CDR3 nucleotides: TGTGCCAGCAGCCACAGGGGGCTGGAAGGCTACACCTTC. Translating gives CASSHRGLEGYTF.

The V and J genes are TRBV2 and TRBJ2-2; 11 nucleotides match TRBD2. Germline V lookup: CDR1 SNHLY, CDR2 FYNNEI. The junction had 6 bases not matched to a gene; V was cut back by 6 bases and J by 0 bases. This CDR3 spans 17 amino acids. The CDR3 reads CASSVRLAGTNTGELFF. The CDR3 region has the DNA TGTGCCAGCAGCGTTAGACTAGCGGGAACGAACACCGGGGAGCTGTTTTTT.

In this sample, this clone turned up a few times. This chain joins TRBV28 and TRBJ2-7; 8 bases align to TRBD2. J was trimmed by 3 bases and V by 1 base; bases with no gene match: 5. There are 15 residues in the CDR3. CDR1 is MDHEN, CDR2 SYDVKM, per germline. DNA for the CDR3: TGTGCCAGCAGTTTATTTTCGGGAGGGATCTACGAGCAGTACTTC. It yields the protein CASSLFSGGIYEQYF.

This chain uses TRBV15 with TRBJ1-2, with D unclear. The CDR3 runs 15 residues. V gave up 0 bases and J gave up 1 base, with 9 bases separating them. From germline, CDR1 is LNHNV and CDR2 YYDKDF (reference sequence). The CDR3 spells CATSRDFSDNYGYTF. In DNA form, the CDR3 reads TGTGCCACCAGCAGAGATTTTTCAGATAACTATGGCTACACCTTC.

The chain couples TRBV7-9 to TRBJ1-2, with D possibly TRBD1 on 5 matching bases. The CDR3 is 14 residues long. Trimming shortened V by 5 bases and J by 6 bases, and 16 bases separated the two germline ends. From germline, CDR1 is SEHNR and CDR2 FQNEAQ (reference sequence). DNA for the CDR3: TGTGCCAGCAGCAAATCACAGGTTCTGGATGGCTACACCTTC. It translates to CASSKSQVLDGYTF. Supplemented by reference TRBV7-9 and TRBJ1-2, the full variable domain reads DTGVSQNPRHKITKRGQNVTFRCDPISEHNRLYWYRQTLGQGPEFLTYFQNEAQLEKSRLLSDRFSAERPKGSFSTLEIQRTEQGDSAMYLCASSKSQVLDGYTFGSGTRLTVV.

The chain links TRBV18 to TRBJ2-2, with 11 positions matching TRBD1. Germline V gene data show CDR1 as KGHSH and CDR2 as LQKENI. This CDR3 is 16 amino acids long. The V gene end was trimmed by 0 bases and the J gene end by 3 bases; junction bases not matched to a gene: 0. The CDR3 region is CASSPPGQGDTGELFF. The CDR3, as DNA: TGTGCCAGCTCACCACCGGGACAGGGGGACACCGGGGAGCTGTTTTTT. Full variable domain (outside the CDR3, taken from reference TRBV18 and TRBJ2-2): NAGVMQNPRHLVRRRGQEARLRCSPMKGHSHVYWYRQLPEEGLKFMVYLQKENIIDESGMPKERFSAEFPKEGPSILRIQQVVRGDSAAYFCASSPPGQGDTGELFFGEGSRLTVL.

This sequence joins TRBV2 and TRBJ2-2, with D hard to call. CDR3 length: 15 amino acids. Germline loops: CDR1 SNHLY, CDR2 FYNNEI. V lost 3 bases and J lost 4, with 12 bases in between. The CDR3 DNA reads TGTGCCAGCAGTGAGCGAACTTCCTTCACCGGGGAGCTGTTTTTT. Protein sequence: CASSERTSFTGELFF.

This rearrangement joins TRBV2 to TRBJ1-1; TRBD1 aligns across 9 bases. J gave up 6 bases and V 5 bases, and 16 bases lay outside the gene matches. The CDR3 totals 17 residues. Germline assignment: CDR1 SNHLY and CDR2 FYNNEI. CDR3 nucleotides: TGTGCCAGCAGTCAATTCCTACCGGGACAGGGTAAGGCTGAAGCTTTCTTT. Translated: CASSQFLPGQGKAEAFF.

The CDR3 sequence is CASSERGWGQGPTEAFF. The DNA for the CDR3 is TGTGCCAGCAGTGAAAGGGGCTGGGGACAAGGTCCCACTGAAGCTTTCTTT. The rearrangement links TRBV6-1 to TRBJ1-1; tentative D call: TRBD1 (6 bases). This CDR3 region has 17 residues. With 2 bases removed from V and 4 bases from J, the gap between germline ends came to 20 bases. In germline, CDR1 is MNHNS, CDR2 SASEGT.

This clone was detected only a few times. The chain is built from TRBV28 and TRBJ1-2; 10 nucleotides line up with TRBD1. The CDR3 extends over 15 amino acids. The germline V gene encodes CDR1 MDHEN and CDR2 SYDVKM. The J segment lost 8 bases and the V segment lost 6 bases, leaving 12 bases of the junction unmatched. This CDR3 reads CASSSPGQGIGGYTF. The CDR3 DNA follows: TGTGCCAGCAGCTCCCCGGGACAGGGGATTGGAGGCTACACCTTC.